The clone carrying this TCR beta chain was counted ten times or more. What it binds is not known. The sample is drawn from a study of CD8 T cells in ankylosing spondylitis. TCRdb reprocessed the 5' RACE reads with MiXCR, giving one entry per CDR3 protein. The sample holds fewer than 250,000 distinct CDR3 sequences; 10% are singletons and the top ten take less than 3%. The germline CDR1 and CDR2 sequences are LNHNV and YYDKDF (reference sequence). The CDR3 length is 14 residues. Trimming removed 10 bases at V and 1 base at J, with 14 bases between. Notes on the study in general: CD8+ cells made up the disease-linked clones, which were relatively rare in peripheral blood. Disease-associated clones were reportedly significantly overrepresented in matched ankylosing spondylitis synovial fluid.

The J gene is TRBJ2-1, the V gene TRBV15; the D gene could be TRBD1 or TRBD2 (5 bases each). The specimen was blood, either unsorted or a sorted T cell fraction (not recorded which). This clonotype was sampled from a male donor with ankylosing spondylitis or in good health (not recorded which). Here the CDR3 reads CASRGVGSYNEQFF. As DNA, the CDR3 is TGTGCCAGCAGAGGGGTGGGTTCCTACAATGAGCAGTTCTTC.